A single sample gave rise to the 10 T cell receptor beta chains below, sequenced in a study of beta chain features in type 1 diabetes. Isolated RNA was reverse transcribed in full, so expressed TCRB transcripts were sequenced. Clones were read by immunoSEQ multiplex PCR, and TCRdb kept only the in-frame ones, dropping some. The sample consists of a few hundred thousand clones, around 12% of them appearing once. The specimen sequenced was naive CD4+ T cells from blood. The receptors come from a man younger than 30 in good health.

V and J are TRBV7-8 and TRBJ1-1; 7 bases match TRBD1. J gave up 1 base and V 5 bases, and 4 bases lay outside the gene matches. There are 14 residues in the CDR3. Germline-derived CDR1 and CDR2 are SGHVS and FQNEAQ. The CDR3 reads CASSRNRGNTEAFF. CDR3 sequence (DNA): TGTGCCAGCAGCCGCAACAGGGGGAACACTGAAGCTTTCTTT.

In this sample, this clone turned up a few times. The chain has TRBV5-1 and TRBJ2-6; D is unclear. Germline-derived CDR1 and CDR2 are SGHRS and YFSETQ. This CDR3 is built from 17 residues. With 0 bases removed from V and 1 base from J, the gap between germline ends came to 11 bases. CDR3 protein: CASSLVATQSGANVLTF. In nucleotides, the CDR3 is TGCGCCAGCAGCTTGGTTGCCACCCAGTCTGGGGCCAACGTCCTGACTTTC.

V gene TRBV4-3 combines with J gene TRBJ2-5, with D perhaps matching TRBD1 (6 bases). The DNA end favors TRBJ2-7, so the J call may be wrong. This CDR3 has 15 residues. Germline V gene sequence: CDR1 LGHNA, CDR2 YSLEER. The CDR3 here is CASSQDWQGIYEQYF. CDR3 coding DNA: TGCGCCAGCAGCCAAGACTGGCAGGGGATCTACGAGCAGTACTTC.

This clone was seen more than once but under ten times. The genes are TRBV2 and TRBJ1-3; D unresolved. There are 11 residues in the CDR3. Trimming removed 8 bases at V and 0 bases at J, with 2 bases between. CDR1 is SNHLY, CDR2 FYNNEI, per germline. The CDR3 DNA is TGTGCCAGCTACTCTGGAAACACCATATATTTT. Encoded protein: CASYSGNTIYF.

The chain employs TRBV27 and TRBJ1-4, with unresolved D. This CDR3 has 15 amino acids. With 0 bases removed from V and 8 bases from J, the gap between germline ends came to 13 bases. The germline CDR1 and CDR2 sequences are MNHEY and SMNVEV (reference sequence). The CDR3 region has the DNA TGTGCCAGCAGTTTATCTATCGTGGGCACGGAAAAACTGTTTTTT. The encoded protein is CASSLSIVGTEKLFF.

This clone has a handful of counts. V gene TRBV5-6 combines with J gene TRBJ1-2, with D perhaps matching TRBD1 (6 bases). From germline, CDR1 is SGHDT and CDR2 YYEEEE. The CDR3 length is 13 residues. V shed 2 bases and J shed 7 bases, with 12 bases lying between them. The CDR3 loop is CASSFHRAGGYTF. CDR3 coding DNA: TGTGCCAGCAGCTTCCACAGGGCGGGTGGCTACACCTTC.

This clone appeared a few times. This chain links TRBV15 with TRBJ1-2; 8 nucleotides agree with TRBD1. CDR1 is LNHNV and CDR2 is YYDKDF in the germline V gene (reference sequence). This CDR3 comprises 16 residues. V gave up 2 bases and J gave up 2 bases; unmatched junction bases: 7. This CDR3 reads CATSRRTGTLNYGYTF. The CDR3 nucleotides are TGTGCCACCAGCAGACGGACAGGGACCTTAAACTATGGCTACACCTTC.

The chain is built from TRBV15 and TRBJ2-1; 12 bases line up with TRBD2. J was trimmed by 4 bases and V by 4 bases; bases with no gene match: 8. The CDR3 is made up of 17 amino acids. Germline CDR1 is LNHNV and CDR2 is YYDKDF (reference sequence). CDR3 DNA: TGTGCCACCAGCATCCGACTAGCGGGGGCTGGATACAATGAGCAGTTCTTC. Translation gives CATSIRLAGAGYNEQFF. The variable domain in full, completed from reference TRBV15 and TRBJ2-1, reads DAMVIQNPRYQVTQFGKPVTLSCSQTLNHNVMYWYQQKSSQAPKLLFHYYDKDFNNEADTPDNFQSRRPNTSFCFLDIRSPGLGDTAMYLCATSIRLAGAGYNEQFFGPGTRLTVL.

J is TRBJ2-1 and V is TRBV19; 9 bases are shared with TRBD1. Germline values: CDR1 LNHDA, CDR2 SQIVND (reference sequence). V dropped 5 bases and J dropped 9; count of bases not matched to a gene: 5. There are 13 residues in the CDR3. The CDR3 DNA sequence: TGTGCCAGTAGTGCCGGGACAGGGTTTGAGCAGTTCTTC. Protein sequence: CASSAGTGFEQFF.

The chain combines TRBV29-1 with TRBJ1-1, with 7 bases lining up with TRBD1. Germline loops: CDR1 SQVTM, CDR2 ANQGSEA. V shed 3 bases and J 0 bases; nucleotides not matched to a gene: 4. There are 14 residues in the CDR3. CDR3 sequence (DNA): TGCAGCGTTGATGTGACAGGGCTGAACACTGAAGCTTTCTTT. Amino acid sequence: CSVDVTGLNTEAFF.